The 29 T cell receptor beta chains presented below share a single source sample, sequenced in a study of shared clonotypes between healthy human individuals. Libraries were prepared by immunoSEQ multiplex PCR; TCRdb keeps only in-frame clonotypes and omits some of them. This table has hundreds of thousands of clones, almost 97% appearing once. Source material: naive CD4+ T cells sorted from blood. The subset was: CD45RA+ positively selected. The receptors come from a woman in her 30s in good health.

This clone was observed once. The chain uses TRBV28 and TRBJ1-4, with 9 bases lining up with TRBD1. The V gene end was trimmed by 6 bases and the J gene end by 5 bases; junction bases not matched to a gene: 4. The germline V gene has CDR1 MDHEN and CDR2 SYDVKM. The CDR3 spans 14 residues. The CDR3 is CASRRQGENEKLFF. The CDR3 nucleotides read TGTGCCAGCAGACGACAGGGGGAGAATGAAAAACTGTTTTTT.

This chain joins TRBV28 and TRBJ2-2, with TRBD1 identical over 9 bases. This CDR3 region has 16 residues. Germline V gene data show CDR1 as MDHEN and CDR2 as SYDVKM. With 5 bases clipped from V and 9 bases from J, the junction kept 13 bases outside the gene matches. The CDR3 DNA reads as TGTGCCAGCAGTCCCGGGACAGGGACCTTCTTTCGGGAGCTGTTTTTT. Translation: CASSPGTGTFFRELFF. The whole variable domain, remainder taken from reference TRBV28 and TRBJ2-2, is DVKVTQSSRYLVKRTGEKVFLECVQDMDHENMFWYRQDPGLGLRLIYFSYDVKMKEKGDIPEGYSVSREKKERFSLILESASTNQTSMYLCASSPGTGTFFRELFFGEGSRLTVL.

The rearrangement uses TRBV28 and TRBJ1-5; no definite D call. In germline, CDR1 is MDHEN, CDR2 SYDVKM. Trimming cost V 6 bases and J 7 bases, with 16 bases left between them. This CDR3 comprises 14 residues. In DNA, the CDR3 is TGTGCCAGCAGCTACCGACTGGGGAACCAGCCCCAGCATTTT. Protein: CASSYRLGNQPQHF.

This sequence joins TRBV11-2 and TRBJ2-5, with 7 bases fitting TRBD1. CDR1 and CDR2 from the germline V gene are SGHAT and FQNNGV. The CDR3 is made up of 15 amino acids. Trimming at V came to 5 bases and at J to 5 bases, leaving 11 bases not matched to a gene. DNA for the CDR3: TGTGCCAGCAGCCCTGGGACAGTGAGTGGGGAGACCCAGTACTTC. This sequence encodes CASSPGTVSGETQYF.

With respect to this clone: At the DNA level, this CDR3 is encoded by other sequences in the same sample as well. The chain joins TRBV18 to TRBJ2-5; D gene uncertain. V lost 0 bases to trimming and J lost 0 bases, with 2 bases between them. Per the germline V gene, CDR1 is KGHSH and CDR2 is LQKENI. The length of the CDR3 is 13 residues. This chain's CDR3 is CASSPPNQETQYF. The CDR3 nucleotides are TGTGCCAGCTCACCACCTAACCAAGAGACCCAGTACTTC.

The CDR3 spells CASSILAGPGSYNEQFF. In DNA form, the CDR3 reads TGTGCCAGTAGTATACTAGCGGGACCCGGCTCCTACAATGAGCAGTTCTTC. The chain joins TRBV19 to TRBJ2-1; 9 bases are shared with TRBD2. This CDR3 region has 17 residues. Germline V lookup: CDR1 LNHDA, CDR2 SQIVND (reference sequence). V lost 2 bases and J lost 0; bases outside the gene matches: 5.

The rearrangement uses TRBV10-3 and TRBJ2-4; D remains unclear. CDR3 length equals 14 residues. CDR1 and CDR2 from the germline V gene are ENHRY and SYGVKD. The V and J ends lost 0 bases and 7 bases respectively, with 10 bases between them. CDR3 region: CAISESGMSNIQYF. CDR3 DNA: TGTGCCATCAGTGAGTCGGGAATGTCTAACATTCAGTACTTC.

The gene calls are TRBV27 and TRBJ2-7; TRBD1 matches 11 bases. With 4 bases clipped from V and 0 bases from J, the junction kept 5 bases outside the gene matches. The germline CDR1 and CDR2 sequences are MNHEY and SMNVEV (reference sequence). This CDR3 comprises 16 residues. The CDR3 protein is CASSSSGQGVSYEQYF. CDR3 DNA sequence: TGTGCCAGCAGTTCCTCGGGACAGGGGGTCTCCTACGAGCAGTACTTC.

This sequence joins TRBV29-1 and TRBJ1-2, with TRBD1 identical over 8 bases. Germline trimming cut 0 bases from V and 7 bases from J; bases unmatched to any gene: 7. Germline loops: CDR1 SQVTM, CDR2 ANQGSEA. The CDR3 contains 14 residues. CDR3 nucleotide sequence: TGCAGCGTTGAAGAGCGCAGGGGGCTTGGTGGCTACACCTTC. Amino acids: CSVEERRGLGGYTF.

The chain uses TRBV7-9 and TRBJ1-2, with 7 bases that match TRBD1. This CDR3 region has 14 residues. Germline values: CDR1 SEHNR, CDR2 FQNEAQ (reference sequence). J lost 4 bases, V lost 5 bases, and 7 bases had no gene match. CDR3 protein: CASSRRDSPYGYTF. The CDR3 DNA sequence: TGTGCCAGCAGCCGAAGGGACAGCCCCTATGGCTACACCTTC.

The chain uses TRBV6-5 and TRBJ2-7; 7 nucleotides match TRBD2. Germline V gives CDR1 MNHEY, CDR2 SVGAGI. The CDR3 sequence is 15 residues long. V lost 3 bases and J lost 3; bases outside the gene matches: 8. CDR3 amino acids: CASSYNLASGYEQYF. In DNA, the CDR3 is TGTGCCAGCAGTTATAATTTGGCTAGCGGCTACGAGCAGTACTTC.

This clone came up once. V and J are TRBV7-2 and TRBJ2-1; TRBD2 might be the D (6 bases). The V and J ends lost 6 bases and 3 bases respectively, with 21 bases between them. The CDR3 spans 17 residues. Germline V gives CDR1 SGHTA, CDR2 FQGNSA. The CDR3 region is CASSFTGTPQYYNEQFF. CDR3 bases: TGTGCCAGCAGTTTCACCGGGACTCCCCAATACTACAATGAGCAGTTCTTC.

V is TRBV2 and J is TRBJ2-4; D not resolved. The CDR3 covers 12 residues. The V and J ends lost 4 bases and 5 bases respectively, with 6 bases between them. Germline CDR1 reads SNHLY; CDR2 reads FYNNEI. CDR3 protein: CASSGAQNIQYF. CDR3 nucleotide sequence: TGTGCCAGCAGTGGGGCACAAAACATTCAGTACTTC.

The genes are TRBV7-6 and TRBJ2-7; perhaps D is TRBD1 or TRBD2 (5 bases each). Trimming left V 0 bases short and J 2 bases short, with 11 bases between. The CDR3 has 15 residues. Per germline, CDR1 SGHVS and CDR2 FNYEAQ. CDR3 coding DNA: TGTGCCAGCAGCTTAGCGTCGGGACGGCCCTACGAGCAGTACTTC. Its protein product is CASSLASGRPYEQYF.

This rearrangement joins TRBV5-4 to TRBJ2-5; D possibly corresponds to TRBD2 (6 bases). This CDR3 contains 14 residues. Trimming took off 2 bases at V and 3 bases at J, with 11 bases between the two ends. Germline assignment: CDR1 SGHNT and CDR2 YYREEE (reference sequence). The CDR3 loop is CASSFRAGEETQYF. Here the CDR3 DNA reads TGTGCCAGCAGCTTTCGAGCGGGTGAAGAGACCCAGTACTTC.

The CDR3 here is CASTSGLYSYNEQFF. The CDR3 DNA reads as TGTGCCAGCACCTCGGGCCTCTACTCCTACAATGAGCAGTTCTTC. The chain carries TRBV2 and TRBJ2-1; D not resolved. This CDR3 spans 15 amino acids. Germline-derived CDR1 and CDR2 are SNHLY and FYNNEI. The V and J ends lost 7 bases and 0 bases respectively, with 13 bases between them.

V is TRBV25-1 and J is TRBJ2-2; D perhaps matches TRBD2 (5 bases). The CDR3 has 15 residues. The germline V gene encodes CDR1 MGHDK and CDR2 SYGVNS. V lost 3 bases to trimming and J lost 8 bases, with 16 bases between them. CDR3 sequence (DNA): TGTGCCAGCAGTGAGGTTACCGGGGTAGCGGGGGAGCTGTTTTTT. This translates into CASSEVTGVAGELFF.

The V call is TRBV27, the J call TRBJ2-1; 11 nucleotides align to TRBD2. The germline gives CDR1 MNHEY, CDR2 SMNVEV (reference sequence). This CDR3 has 15 residues. Trimming cost V 5 bases and J 4 bases; bases outside gene matches: 4. The CDR3 reads CASSTPSGGYNEQFF. CDR3 nucleotides: TGTGCCAGCAGTACTCCTAGCGGGGGGTACAATGAGCAGTTCTTC.

This chain uses TRBV15 with TRBJ2-4, with TRBD2 identical over 16 bases. Germline V gene lookup returns CDR1 LNHNV and CDR2 YYDKDF (reference sequence). The V and J ends lost 1 base and 11 bases, in that order; junction bases with no gene match: 26. The CDR3 covers 23 residues. CDR3 in amino acids: CATSRASPRGLAGGPRLKTFQYF. DNA of the CDR3: TGTGCCACCAGCAGAGCCTCCCCGAGGGGACTAGCGGGAGGGCCGAGGTTGAAAACATTTCAGTACTTC.

V usage is TRBV9 and J usage is TRBJ2-1; 8 bases align to TRBD2. The CDR3 covers 13 residues. Germline V gene sequence: CDR1 SGDLS, CDR2 YYNGEE. V trimming: 4 bases; J trimming: 7 bases; junction bases outside the gene matches: 4. This chain's CDR3 is CASSPGGKNEQFF. The CDR3 region has the DNA TGTGCCAGCAGCCCGGGGGGGAAAAATGAGCAGTTCTTC. Supplemented by reference TRBV9 and TRBJ2-1, the full variable domain reads DSGVTQTPKHLITATGQRVTLRCSPRSGDLSVYWYQQSLDQGLQFLIQYYNGEERAKGNILERFSAQQFPDLHSELNLSSLELGDSALYFCASSPGGKNEQFFGPGTRLTVL.

The V gene is TRBV7-9, the J gene TRBJ1-5; D perhaps matches TRBD1 (5 bases). The CDR3 has 19 residues. V was clipped by 3 bases and J by 1 base, with 22 bases between them. From germline, CDR1 is SEHNR and CDR2 FQNEAQ (reference sequence). The chain's CDR3 is CASSFVGEVWDFSNQPQHF. In nucleotides, the CDR3 is TGTGCCAGCAGCTTTGTAGGGGAAGTCTGGGATTTCAGCAATCAGCCCCAGCATTTT.

The gene calls are TRBV11-3 and TRBJ2-7; 7 bases match TRBD2. The CDR3 has 13 residues. V lost 7 bases to trimming and J lost 2 bases; unmatched junction nucleotides: 5. Per the germline V gene, CDR1 is SGHNT and CDR2 is YENEEA. The CDR3 bases are TGTGCCAGCAATCCAGCGGGACCCTACGAGCAGTACTTC. This gives the protein CASNPAGPYEQYF.

This chain connects TRBV2 to TRBJ2-7; 9 bases match TRBD2. The germline CDR1 and CDR2 sequences are SNHLY and FYNNEI. Trimming took 8 bases from V and 0 from J; bases not matched to a gene: 20. The length of the CDR3 is 19 residues. The CDR3 DNA follows: TGTGCCAGCTCGTTTTCTTCGACTAGCGGCTATATGAGCTCCTACGAGCAGTACTTC. This encodes CASSFSSTSGYMSSYEQYF.

The chain is built from TRBV19 and TRBJ2-1; TRBD2 matches 9 bases. The V segment lost 6 bases and the J segment 4 bases; nucleotides outside the gene matches: 4. Germline CDR1 and CDR2: LNHDA and SQIVND (reference sequence). The CDR3 has 14 amino acids. CDR3 in amino acids: CASSPTSGYNEQFF. For the CDR3, the DNA is TGTGCCAGTAGCCCGACTAGCGGATACAATGAGCAGTTCTTC. Filled out from reference TRBV19 and TRBJ2-1, the complete variable domain reads DGGITQSPKYLFRKEGQNVTLSCEQNLNHDAMYWYRQDPGQGLRLIYYSQIVNDFQKGDIAEGYSVSREKKESFPLTVTSAQKNPTAFYLCASSPTSGYNEQFFGPGTRLTVL.

V gene TRBV5-1 combines with J gene TRBJ2-7; 9 bases are a match to TRBD1. The CDR3 extends over 14 amino acids. V was pared by 3 bases and J by 5 bases, with 6 bases of the junction left unmatched. In germline, CDR1 is SGHRS, CDR2 YFSETQ. CDR3: CASSWLDRGHEQYF. The CDR3, as DNA: TGCGCCAGCAGCTGGCTGGACAGGGGCCACGAGCAGTACTTC.

Regarding this clone: Other DNA sequences from this sample encode an identical CDR3 as well. The rearrangement joins TRBV18 to TRBJ2-1; 12 bases are a match to TRBD2. With 6 bases clipped from V and 9 bases from J, the junction kept 9 bases outside the gene matches. The CDR3 loop spans 15 amino acids. CDR1 is KGHSH, CDR2 LQKENI, per germline. The CDR3 loop is CASSLGTSGLSEQFF. In nucleotides, the CDR3 is TGTGCCAGCTCCCTAGGGACTAGCGGGTTGAGTGAGCAGTTCTTC.

The chain combines TRBV5-4 with TRBJ1-5; 10 nucleotides match TRBD1. Trimming cost V 2 bases and J 4 bases; bases outside gene matches: 9. Germline CDR1 and CDR2: SGHNT and YYREEE (reference sequence). The CDR3 extends over 17 amino acids. This CDR3 is CASSFPGTGDGNQPQHF. The CDR3, as DNA: TGTGCCAGCAGCTTCCCCGGGACAGGGGATGGTAATCAGCCCCAGCATTTT.

This clone appeared a few times. The chain recombines TRBV19 with TRBJ1-4; D not certain. The ends were cut back, 8 bases at V and 0 bases at J, with 13 bases in the middle. Germline values: CDR1 LNHDA, CDR2 SQIVND (reference sequence). The CDR3 runs 15 residues. Written as DNA, the CDR3 is TGTGCCAGTCGCGACGGGCTACCAACTAATGAAAAACTGTTTTTT. Its translation: CASRDGLPTNEKLFF.

This rearrangement joins TRBV30 to TRBJ2-7; 10 bases map to TRBD1. The CDR3 is 15 amino acids. The trim removed 1 base at V and 2 bases at J, leaving 5 bases unmatched. The V gene's germline CDR1 is GTSNPN and CDR2 SVGIG (reference sequence). The CDR3, as DNA: TGTGCCTGGAGTGCCCCCGGGACAGGGGCCTACGAGCAGTACTTC. Protein sequence: CAWSAPGTGAYEQYF.